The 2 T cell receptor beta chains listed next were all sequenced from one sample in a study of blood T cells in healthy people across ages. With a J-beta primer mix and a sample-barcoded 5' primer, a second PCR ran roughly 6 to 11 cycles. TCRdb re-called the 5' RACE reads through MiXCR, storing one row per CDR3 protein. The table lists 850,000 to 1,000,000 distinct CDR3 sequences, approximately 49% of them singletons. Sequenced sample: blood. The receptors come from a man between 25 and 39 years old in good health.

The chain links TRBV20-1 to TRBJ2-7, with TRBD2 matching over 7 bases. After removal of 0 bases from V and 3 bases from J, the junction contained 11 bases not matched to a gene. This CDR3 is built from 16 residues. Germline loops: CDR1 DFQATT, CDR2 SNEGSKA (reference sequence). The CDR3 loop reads CSARDPPQRGGYEQYF. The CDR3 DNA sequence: TGCAGTGCTAGAGATCCCCCCCAGCGGGGCGGCTACGAGCAGTACTTC.

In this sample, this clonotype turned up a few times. CDR3 nucleotides: TGTGCCAGCAGCTTAAGGCAGGGGGTTTACAATGAGCAGTTCTTC. Protein product: CASSLRQGVYNEQFF. This chain links TRBV5-6 with TRBJ2-1; 7 bases match TRBD1. The CDR3 is 15 residues long. With 2 bases clipped from V and 4 bases from J, the junction kept 6 bases outside the gene matches. CDR1 is SGHDT, CDR2 YYEEEE, per germline. Full variable domain (outside the CDR3, taken from reference TRBV5-6 and TRBJ2-1): DAGVTQSPTHLIKTRGQQVTLRCSPKSGHDTVSWYQQALGQGPQFIFQYYEEEERQRGNFPDRFSGHQFPNYSSELNVNALLLGDSALYLCASSLRQGVYNEQFFGPGTRLTVL.